This TCR beta chain is drawn from a study of T cell responses to AZD1222 COVID-19 vaccine (dated by TCRdb to about 2021). With regard to the full study: Because spike-specific TCR depth and breadth did not differ between the two schedules, AZD1222 recipients who got a second dose at roughly 4 weeks were pooled with those who got a second dose at roughly 12 weeks. A total of over 230 trial participants underwent TCR sequencing, of whom roughly 210 had received two doses of AZD1222 and approximately 26 had received two doses of the MenACWY control vaccine. Trial participants were enrolled into age subgroups of 18-55, 56-69 and 70-plus years, which contained 148, 28 and 57 TCR-sequenced participants, respectively.

Explained via the paper, the time point label denotes: baseline before first vaccination. Vaccinee samples were obtained from the UK trials COV001 and COV002, which included a single-blind randomized controlled phase 2/3 trial of AZD1222 (ChAdOx1 nCoV-19) in healthy adults. For TCRbeta chain sequencing, PBMC samples from trial participants were taken at day 0 and at day 28 after the second dose. The cysteine opens and the phenylalanine closes a CDR3 of 11 amino acids. CDR3 DNA only is kept here, 33 bases in frame from base 1. The V and J ends are trimmed by 0 bases and 10 bases, leaving 5 bases between them. Paper-wide results and their limitations: Participants were mostly white British and included more females than males, and it was suggested by the authors that clonal diversity may have been underestimated. Because no day 14 peak-response samples were available, repertoires were characterized only after the peak T cell response. Spike-specific TCR breadth and depth rose significantly after two AZD1222 doses compared with day 0 and with MenACWY recipients. The 56-69-year group was small, and its depth increase did not reach significance, likely because of low power. Reportedly, close to half of the unique spike-specific TCRs recognized epitopes lying outside the regions that are mutated in the B.1.351 and B.1.1.7 variants. CD4 TCRs associated with the vaccine covered the entire spike protein, and the dominant responses were in regions 160-218 and 743-854. Conclusions about previously exposed vaccinees are limited, since just six or seven AZD1222 recipients were seropositive for SARS-CoV-2 at baseline.

As for this clone: Its recognized antigen is unknown. Per-base qualities were not stored, and no clone one base away is much larger.

The CDR3 regions of human TCRbeta chains were analyzed by immunosequencing. The original methods were these. TCRs in the repertoires were compared against a reference library of SARS-CoV-2-specific TCRs that had been generated with the MIRA antigen-specificity platform. Breadth was defined as the fraction of unique TCRs that were SARS-CoV-2-associated, and depth was defined as the fraction of total T cells that were SARS-CoV-2-associated. Using the MIRA data, each spike-specific TCR was mapped to the spike region that the TCR reacts to and placed in a CD4 or CD8 class. Log10-transformed breadth and depth values were compared by one-way ANOVA with Sidak's multiple comparisons tests. TCRdb stores this immuneACCESS table with in-frame sequences only. Part of the clones is absent; in the studies checked, under half of the shortfall reflects unresolved V genes, and no reason is known for the rest. V, J and clone size reflect that table, while D and trimming were determined from the DNA. This sample gives 140,000 to 150,000 clones in total; approximately 89% of them show up just once. The ten largest clones take up over 12% of the sample.

The rearrangement combines TRBV12-3 or TRBV12-4 with TRBJ2-3, with the D gene not confidently named. The material sequenced was peripheral blood, taken on day 0 of AZD1222 vaccination. This TCR derives from an adult in good health. The DNA sequence reads TGTGCCAGCAGTTTAGCCCAGGCGCAGTATTTT. Its protein is CASSLAQAQYF.